A selection of T cell receptor beta chains follows, all from one sample in a study of blood T cell repertoires in COVID-19. The repertoire was sequenced with immunoSEQ multiplex PCR; TCRdb's copy has only in-frame clones and lacks some. Among 75,000 to 90,000 clones listed, approximately 87% were seen once. Sample: peripheral blood. These receptors all stem from a human donor in a cohort sampled during active COVID-19. CDR3s include the opening cysteine and the closing phenylalanine or tryptophan. The D gene is left open where the match is weak. Only part of the rows carry a size: once, few, many, or a class if the clone is expanded.

size: NA
J: TRBJ2-2
D: NA
V: TRBV9
CDR3: CASTQTSANTGELFF
DNA: TGTGCCAGCACCCAGACATCGGCGAACACCGGGGAGCTGTTTTTT

size: NA
J: TRBJ2-1
D: NA
V: TRBV9
CDR3: CASSVVLDGSGVNEQFF
DNA: TGTGCCAGCAGCGTAGTCCTTGACGGGAGTGGCGTGAATGAGCAGTTCTTC

size: NA
J: TRBJ1-1
D: NA
V: TRBV30
CDR3: CAWSRSPEGEAFF
DNA: TGTGCCTGGAGTAGGTCCCCAGAGGGTGAAGCTTTCTTT

size: NA
J: TRBJ2-7
D: TRBD2
V: TRBV7-8
CDR3: CASSPGGRAIFGEQYF
DNA: TGTGCCAGCAGCCCGGGGGGGCGGGCTATATTCGGCGAGCAGTACTTC

size: NA
J: TRBJ2-7
D: TRBD2
V: TRBV19
CDR3: CASSTRLAGSYEQYF
DNA: TGTGCCAGTAGTACCCGACTAGCAGGGAGTTACGAGCAGTACTTC

size: NA
J: TRBJ1-6
D: NA
V: TRBV6-1
CDR3: CASSEARQGGSNSPLHF
DNA: TGTGCCAGCAGTGAAGCGCGCCAAGGGGGTAGTAATTCACCCCTCCACTTT

size: NA
J: TRBJ1-2
D: NA
V: TRBV3-1/TRBV3-2
CDR3: CASSQNREYGYTF
DNA: TGTGCCAGCAGCCAGAACAGGGAGTATGGCTACACCTTC

size: few
J: TRBJ2-7
D: TRBD2
V: TRBV5-1
CDR3: CASSTLGLAGTWSSYEQYF
DNA: TGCGCCAGCAGCACATTGGGACTAGCGGGAACCTGGAGCTCCTACGAGCAGTACTTC

size: NA
J: TRBJ2-5
D: NA
V: TRBV30
CDR3: CAWSVQGETQYF
DNA: TGTGCCTGGAGTGTACAGGGTGAGACCCAGTACTTC

size: NA
J: TRBJ1-1
D: NA
V: TRBV30
CDR3: CAWTLTGGSTEAFF
DNA: TGTGCCTGGACCCTTACCGGGGGGAGCACTGAAGCTTTCTTT

size: NA
J: TRBJ1-1
D: NA
V: TRBV6-2/TRBV6-3
CDR3: CASSYPHGEMNTEAFF
DNA: TGTGCCAGCAGTTACCCTCACGGGGAGATGAACACTGAAGCTTTCTTT

size: few
J: TRBJ2-1
D: NA
V: TRBV13
CDR3: CASSLYRNNEQFF
DNA: TGTGCCAGCAGCTTGTACAGAAACAATGAGCAGTTCTTC

size: NA
J: TRBJ1-6
D: NA
V: TRBV7-2
CDR3: CASSYNPGPLPLHF
DNA: TGTGCCAGCAGCTATAATCCGGGTCCCCTACCCCTCCACTTT

size: NA
J: TRBJ2-1
D: TRBD1
V: TRBV5-6
CDR3: CASSRPGTGDNEQFF
DNA: TGTGCCAGCAGCCGCCCAGGGACAGGGGACAATGAGCAGTTCTTC

size: NA
J: TRBJ2-7
D: NA
V: TRBV3-1/TRBV3-2
CDR3: CASSLFSYEQYF
DNA: TGTGCCAGCAGCCTGTTTAGTTACGAGCAGTACTTC

size: NA
J: TRBJ2-7
D: TRBD1
V: TRBV7-2
CDR3: CASSFAPGQGTYEQYF
DNA: TGTGCCAGCAGCTTTGCACCGGGACAGGGGACCTACGAGCAGTACTTC

size: NA
J: TRBJ2-5
D: NA
V: TRBV25-1
CDR3: CASSELGYQETQYF
DNA: TGTGCCAGCAGTGAATTGGGCTACCAAGAGACCCAGTACTTC

size: NA
J: TRBJ2-1
D: NA
V: TRBV29-1
CDR3: CSVERRADSYNEQFF
DNA: TGCAGCGTTGAACGCAGGGCCGACTCCTACAATGAGCAGTTCTTC

size: NA
J: TRBJ1-6
D: NA
V: TRBV11-2
CDR3: CASSAGGSPLHF
DNA: TGTGCCAGCAGCGCGGGAGGATCACCCCTCCACTTT

size: NA
J: TRBJ2-1
D: TRBD2
V: TRBV5-1
CDR3: CASSLGAGAGVNEQFF
DNA: TGCGCCAGCAGCTTGGGGGCCGGGGCGGGAGTCAATGAGCAGTTCTTC

size: once
J: TRBJ1-1
D: TRBD1
V: TRBV5-1
CDR3: CASSPDRGESREAFF
DNA: TGCGCCAGCAGCCCTGACAGGGGTGAATCCCGGGAAGCTTTCTTT

size: NA
J: TRBJ2-7
D: NA
V: TRBV28
CDR3: CASSLRPSYEQYF
DNA: TGTGCCAGCAGCCTCCGGCCTAGCTACGAGCAGTACTTC